Each of the 20 T cell receptor beta chains below was sequenced from the same sample in a study of blood T cells in healthy people across ages. A second PCR, run for roughly 7 to 11 cycles, used a sample-barcoded 5' primer plus a J-beta primer mix. TCRdb processed the 5' RACE reads anew with MiXCR; each CDR3 protein has one entry. Of over 1,200,000 distinct CDR3 sequences listed, around 55% are singletons. The material sequenced was blood. The receptors originated from a man in his late teens or twenties in good health.

This chain links TRBV20-1 with TRBJ2-5; D may be TRBD1 or TRBD2 (5 bases each). The CDR3 spans 14 residues. CDR1 is DFQATT and CDR2 is SNEGSKA in the germline V gene (reference sequence). V lost 5 bases, J lost 5 bases, and 18 bases lay in between. CDR3 protein: CSAPLTRGRETQYF. As DNA, the CDR3 is TGCAGTGCTCCTCTCACTAGGGGAAGGGAGACCCAGTACTTC.

The gene calls are TRBV24-1 and TRBJ2-3; 7 nucleotides agree with TRBD1. Trimming cost V 8 bases and J 4 bases; bases outside gene matches: 14. The CDR3 has 16 amino acids. Germline CDR1 reads KGHDR; CDR2 reads SFDVKD. The CDR3 loop reads CATTRRGMEVADTQYF. The CDR3 nucleotides are TGTGCCACCACTCGCAGGGGGATGGAGGTGGCAGATACGCAGTATTTT.

A few counts support this clonotype. The chain carries TRBV12-5 and TRBJ2-7; 11 bases agree with TRBD2. Trimming took 6 bases from V and 3 from J; bases not matched to a gene: 7. Germline lookup yields CDR1 LGHNT and CDR2 FRNRAP. This CDR3 contains 15 residues. The CDR3 spells CASGLGTSGIYEQYF. The DNA for the CDR3 is TGTGCTAGTGGACTCGGGACTAGCGGAATCTACGAGCAGTACTTC.

The gene calls are TRBV5-1 and TRBJ1-4; 7 bases are a match to TRBD1. The CDR3 runs 15 residues. V lost 3 bases to trimming and J lost 2 bases; unmatched junction nucleotides: 4. CDR1 and CDR2 (germline): SGHRS, YFSETQ. The CDR3 region has the DNA TGCGCCAGCAGCTCCGGGACAGTGACTAATGAAAAACTGTTTTTT. Translation gives CASSSGTVTNEKLFF.

This clonotype was observed a handful of times. The chain carries TRBV7-2 and TRBJ2-3; D uncertain. Looked up from germline, CDR1 is SGHTA and CDR2 is FQGNSA. V lost 4 bases, J lost 2 bases, and 13 bases lay in between. This CDR3 has 15 amino acids. CDR3 amino acids: CASSSSEWATDTQYF. The CDR3, as DNA: TGTGCCAGCAGCTCCTCCGAGTGGGCCACAGATACGCAGTATTTT. Full variable domain (outside the CDR3, taken from reference TRBV7-2 and TRBJ2-3): GAGVSQSPSNKVTEKGKDVELRCDPISGHTALYWYRQSLGQGLEFLIYFQGNSAPDKSGLPSDRFSAERTGGSVSTLTIQRTQQEDSAVYLCASSSSEWATDTQYFGPGTRLTVL.

V gene TRBV12-3 or TRBV12-4 combines with J gene TRBJ2-7, with D possibly being TRBD1 (5 bases). The CDR3 has 14 residues. Trimming left V 1 base short and J 1 base short, with 8 bases between. The CDR3 nucleotides read TGTGCCAGCAGTTTAGGTCACAGGTCCTACGAGCAGTACTTC. It encodes CASSLGHRSYEQYF.

The CDR3 reads CSASTPGQALYGYTF. The CDR3, as DNA: TGCAGTGCCTCAACCCCGGGACAGGCTTTATATGGCTACACCTTC. The chain recombines TRBV20-1 with TRBJ1-2, with 8 positions matching TRBD1. Trimming cost V 6 bases and J 5 bases; bases outside gene matches: 14. The CDR3 spans 15 residues. Germline loops: CDR1 DFQATT, CDR2 SNEGSKA (reference sequence).

The sample holds a few counts of this clonotype. This chain connects TRBV27 to TRBJ2-1; possible D gene TRBD2, 6 bases. V was clipped by 1 base and J by 5 bases, with 12 bases between them. This CDR3 spans 15 amino acids. Looked up from germline, CDR1 is MNHEY and CDR2 is SMNVEV (reference sequence). The CDR3 DNA sequence: TGTGCCAGCAGTTTATGGGCGGGGCCGAACAATGAGCAGTTCTTC. Its translation is CASSLWAGPNNEQFF.

This chain connects TRBV7-9 to TRBJ2-1, with 7 bases aligning to TRBD2. CDR3 length equals 12 residues. J was trimmed by 10 bases and V by 6 bases; bases with no gene match: 6. From germline, CDR1 is SEHNR and CDR2 FQNEAQ (reference sequence). As DNA, the CDR3 is TGTGCCAGCAGATCTCCAGCGGGAGAGCAGTTCTTC. This sequence encodes CASRSPAGEQFF.

The chain joins TRBV3-1 to TRBJ1-5, with a possible D match to TRBD1 (6 bases). Germline CDR1 and CDR2: LGHDT and YNNKEL (reference sequence). V dropped 5 bases and J dropped 7 bases, with 15 bases sitting between them. The CDR3 is 14 amino acids. CDR3 sequence (DNA): TGTGCCAGCAGCAAAGGACAGACCAGACAGCCCCAGCATTTT. It specifies CASSKGQTRQPQHF.

The chain recombines TRBV4-3 with TRBJ2-1, with 9 bases fitting TRBD2. The J segment lost 4 bases and the V segment lost 0 bases, leaving 1 base of the junction unmatched. Germline CDR1 LGHNA, CDR2 YSLEER. The CDR3 is 15 amino acids. The CDR3 DNA reads as TGCGCCAGCAGCCAAGAGCGGGGGGGTTACAATGAGCAGTTCTTC. Its protein is CASSQERGGYNEQFF.

This clonotype was seen a few times. The CDR3 sequence: CASSQGVEARGTDTQYF. The CDR3 nucleotides read TGTGCCAGCAGCCAAGGGGTAGAGGCCCGGGGTACAGATACGCAGTATTTT. The chain employs TRBV4-2 and TRBJ2-3, with D possibly matching TRBD2 (5 bases). Trimming left V 1 base short and J 3 bases short, with 17 bases between. The CDR3 is 17 amino acids. Germline values: CDR1 LGHNA, CDR2 YNFKEQ.

V and J are TRBV6-6 and TRBJ1-2; D call uncertain. CDR1 is MNHNY, CDR2 SVGAGI, per germline (reference sequence). This CDR3 comprises 14 residues. V gave up 2 bases and J gave up 8 bases, with 15 bases separating them. The CDR3 loop reads CASSYTTGLSGYTF. The CDR3 bases are TGTGCCAGCAGTTACACCACGGGGTTGAGCGGCTACACCTTC.

The CDR3 region is CASSQRDRGEQETQYF. The DNA for the CDR3 is TGCGCCAGCAGCCAGAGGGACAGGGGGGAACAAGAGACCCAGTACTTC. The rearrangement joins TRBV4-1 to TRBJ2-5, with 11 nucleotides matching TRBD1. This CDR3 comprises 16 residues. J gave up 2 bases and V 3 bases, and 5 bases lay outside the gene matches. Germline CDR1 is MGHRA and CDR2 is YSYEKL.

This clonotype was seen a few times. The CDR3 protein is CASGRERLGGGEQYF. The CDR3 DNA sequence: TGTGCCAGCGGACGGGAGCGGTTGGGTGGAGGCGAGCAGTACTTC. The rearrangement links TRBV7-9 to TRBJ2-7, with D possibly TRBD2 on 6 matching bases. The CDR3 runs to 15 residues. V gave up 8 bases and J gave up 6 bases, with 23 bases separating them. Germline V gives CDR1 SEHNR, CDR2 FQNEAQ (reference sequence).

This clonotype was observed a handful of times. The chain has TRBV7-9 and TRBJ2-1, with a tentative D call TRBD1 (5 bases). CDR3 length equals 14 residues. From germline, CDR1 is SEHNR and CDR2 FQNEAQ (reference sequence). Trimming pared 0 bases from V and 6 bases from J, leaving 9 bases between. CDR3 in amino acids: CASSLAGHLNEQFF. The CDR3 nucleotides are TGTGCCAGCAGCTTAGCGGGGCACCTCAATGAGCAGTTCTTC.

The chain combines TRBV29-1 with TRBJ2-3; D possibly matches TRBD1 or TRBD2 (7 bases each). CDR1 is SQVTM, CDR2 ANQGSEA, per germline. The V gene lost 4 bases and the J gene lost 4 bases, with 15 bases spanning the gap. The CDR3 extends over 14 amino acids. CDR3 coding DNA: TGCAGCGTTGTCCAGGGGGGGGGCCCAGATACGCAGTATTTT. Its protein is CSVVQGGGPDTQYF.

This chain uses TRBV12-3 or TRBV12-4 with TRBJ1-1; D is undetermined. CDR3 length: 12 residues. The germline V and J ends were trimmed by 8 bases and 2 bases, with 9 bases remaining between them. CDR3 in amino acids: CASCRSNTEAFF. The CDR3 nucleotides read TGTGCCAGCTGCCGCAGTAACACTGAAGCTTTCTTT.

In this sample, this clonotype turned up a few times. The chain links TRBV7-9 to TRBJ1-6, with D uncertain. Trimming removed 5 bases from V and 7 bases from J, with 15 bases in between. The CDR3 sequence is 15 residues long. In germline, CDR1 is SEHNR, CDR2 FQNEAQ (reference sequence). CDR3 residues: CASSPARGANSPLHF. DNA of the CDR3: TGTGCCAGCAGCCCAGCCCGTGGAGCAAATTCACCCCTCCACTTT.

This clonotype came up a few times. This CDR3 is CSAREGGGNSPLHF. DNA of the CDR3: TGCAGTGCTAGAGAGGGTGGGGGGAATTCACCCCTCCACTTT. This rearrangement joins TRBV20-1 to TRBJ1-6; weak D call: TRBD1 (5 bases). The germline V gene has CDR1 DFQATT and CDR2 SNEGSKA (reference sequence). The CDR3 runs 14 residues. Trimming left V 0 bases short and J 7 bases short, with 10 bases between.